The clone carrying this TCR beta chain was detected many times. What it recognizes is unknown. V shed 5 bases and J 1 base; nucleotides not matched to a gene: 14. The CDR3 has 18 amino acids. The sample originates from a study of T cells in Graves' hyperthyroidism and ophthalmopathy. Findings and caveats of the study: A model of 13 V-J features distinguished ophthalmopathy from stable hyperthyroidism.

RNA transcripts were the template for amplifying TCR beta CDR3 regions. Primed by the HTBI set, a first-round RT-PCR was run on the TCR CDR3. TCRdb reprocessed the multiplex PCR reads with MiXCR, giving one entry per CDR3 protein. Of around 560,000 distinct CDR3 sequences in the sample, 16% were seen once. The chain recombines TRBV12-3 or TRBV12-4 with TRBJ2-3, with 8 nucleotides matching TRBD1. The clonotype was recovered from a woman younger than 35 with Graves' hyperthyroidism. Sequencing was performed on blood. CDR3 region: CASSPDTIWTGRTDTQYF. For the CDR3, the DNA is TGTGCCAGCAGTCCCGACACAATTTGGACAGGGCGCACAGATACGCAGTATTTT.